Each of the 8 T cell receptor beta chains below was sequenced from the same sample in a study of blood T cells in healthy people across ages. A second about 6 to 12 cycle PCR used barcoded and J-beta primers. TCRdb re-derived calls from the 5' RACE reads in MiXCR, one entry per CDR3 protein. The table shows over a million distinct CDR3 sequences, with about 45% occurring only once. The source material was blood. These receptors were obtained from a woman between 18 and 29 years old in good health.

This chain connects TRBV6-2 or TRBV6-3 to TRBJ2-1, with 14 bases lining up with TRBD2. This CDR3 spans 15 amino acids. Unmatched junction bases numbered 4, after V lost 5 bases and J lost 7 bases. The germline V gene has CDR1 MNHEY and CDR2 SVGEGT. The CDR3 DNA reads as TGTGCCAGCAGTAAAGGACTAGCGGGGGGAAATGAGCAGTTCTTC. It specifies CASSKGLAGGNEQFF.

This clonotype was seen only a few times. The chain carries TRBV27 and TRBJ2-7; D is perhaps TRBD1 (7 bases). The DNA end is a closer match to TRBJ2-5, so the J assignment may be wrong. The CDR3 runs 13 residues. From germline, CDR1 is MNHEY and CDR2 SMNVEV (reference sequence). CDR3 sequence: CASSHRGGETQYF. Here the CDR3 DNA reads TGTGCCAGCAGTCACAGGGGAGGAGAGACCCAGTACTTC.

The chain joins TRBV2 to TRBJ2-7, with D maybe TRBD2 (7 bases). The closer fit of TRBJ2-5 to the DNA end suggests the J call may be wrong. Germline V lookup: CDR1 SNHLY, CDR2 FYNNEI. CDR3 length: 16 amino acids. This CDR3 is CASTWGRGGIEETQYF. CDR3 nucleotide sequence: TGTGCCAGCACCTGGGGCAGGGGAGGGATAGAAGAGACCCAGTACTTC.

This clonotype was counted a few times. The chain recombines TRBV7-2 with TRBJ2-5; TRBD1 is a possible D gene (6 bases). CDR1 and CDR2 (germline): SGHTA, FQGNSA. The V end was cut by 5 bases, the J end by 5 bases, with 12 bases between. This CDR3 region has 13 residues. CDR3 DNA: TGTGCCAGCAGCCGACAGGCCCGCGAGACCCAGTACTTC. Amino acid sequence: CASSRQARETQYF.

The chain is built from TRBV20-1 and TRBJ2-1; D is unresolved. Germline V gene sequence: CDR1 DFQATT, CDR2 SNEGSKA (reference sequence). The V end was cut by 3 bases, the J end by 10 bases, with 25 bases between. This CDR3 spans 16 amino acids. The CDR3 spells CSASLLVWSDFAEQFF. The CDR3 DNA reads TGCAGTGCTAGCCTCCTCGTTTGGAGCGATTTCGCGGAGCAGTTCTTC.

This clonotype has ten or more counts. The CDR3 is CATTLLATSTQYF. The DNA of the CDR3 is TGTGCCACTACCCTACTAGCAACTTCTACGCAGTATTTT. J is TRBJ2-3 and V is TRBV15; maybe TRBD2 (6 bases). The germline gives CDR1 LNHNV, CDR2 YYDKDF (reference sequence). The CDR3 loop spans 13 amino acids. V was trimmed by 9 bases and J by 8 bases, leaving 18 bases between them.

This clonotype was recorded a few times. The V gene is TRBV4-3, the J gene TRBJ2-7; no firm D call. This CDR3 comprises 16 residues. The V gene lost 0 bases and the J gene lost 4 bases, with 16 bases spanning the gap. Germline V gives CDR1 LGHNA, CDR2 YSLEER. CDR3 bases: TGCGCCAGCAGCCAAGATGATGGTTCCGGGCCGTACGAGCAGTACTTC. Translated: CASSQDDGSGPYEQYF.

In its sample, this clonotype was seen once. The V and J genes are TRBV7-2 and TRBJ2-3; 8 bases align to TRBD2. Germline CDR1 and CDR2: SGHTA and FQGNSA. J was trimmed by 4 bases and V by 6 bases; bases with no gene match: 6. CDR3 length: 14 amino acids. CDR3 sequence: CASRRLTSADTQYF. CDR3 DNA: TGTGCCAGCAGGCGCCTGACTAGCGCAGATACGCAGTATTTT.